This T cell receptor (beta chain) was captured by sequencing in a study of blood T cell repertoires in COVID-19. This clone was observed a handful of times. The V and J ends lost 1 base and 3 bases respectively, with 26 bases between them. The CDR3 totals 20 residues. The germline CDR1 and CDR2 sequences are SGHRS and YFSETQ. Clones were sequenced by immunoSEQ multiplex PCR, and TCRdb holds only the in-frame ones, with some missing. The sample holds 490,000 or so clones; 88% are singletons and the top ten take 6.5% to 8.5%. The receptor was derived from a woman in her sixties or seventies who had recovered from COVID-19. The gene calls are TRBV5-1 and TRBJ1-3; D remains ambiguous. The specimen sequenced was PBMCs or T cells enriched from blood (not recorded which). CDR3 nucleotides: TGCGCCAGCAGCTTGCCTTCGCGTGCCTCGGCCGGGGAGAATGGAAACACCATATATTTT. Encoded protein: CASSLPSRASAGENGNTIYF.